Detailed here is one T cell receptor (beta chain). Its antigen is still unknown. Per-base qualities were not stored, and no clone one base away is much larger. The method behind the library was the immunoSEQ multiplex PCR assay. The multiplex PCR relied on a mix of 60 forward primers for TCR Vbeta segments and 13 reverse primers for TCR Jbeta segments. A multiplex PCR assay on genomic DNA amplified the CDR3 region of rearranged TCR beta genes. The Illumina HiSeq System was used to sequence the amplified TCR beta libraries as 87-base-pair reads. The authors processed their data as follows. Across the 666 repertoires, a later analysis counted 78 million or so unique TCR beta chains, roughly 11 million of which were shared by at least two donors. Raw reads were error-corrected and collapsed into unique sequences with a nearest-neighbor algorithm that merged closely related sequences to remove PCR and sequencing errors. Alignment of CDR3 sequences to IMGT reference sequences was used to assign V, D and J gene segments. For a sequence to be retained, a match of at least six nucleotides was required to both a V gene segment and a J gene segment. Rearrangements were called productive when the CDR3 lacked stop codons and stayed in frame with V and J; all others were non-productive. CDR3 was defined by IMGT convention, running from the second conserved V-encoded cysteine to the conserved J-encoded phenylalanine. In an earlier analysis of 550 to 650 of the donors, sequences lacking an unambiguous match to a single V gene segment were excluded. In an earlier analysis of around 600 of the donors, V segments were called functional above 56.7% productive rearrangements and were called segregating when the between-donor standard deviation exceeded 5%. A statistical classification framework was built to diagnose cytomegalovirus status from the catalog of TCR beta chain sequences. In a later analysis, TCR nucleotide sequences were compared against IMGT/GENE-DB human TR gene sequences so that V and J genes could be assigned. The TCRdist pipeline was used in a later analysis to assign CDR3 sequences and most-parsimonious VDJ recombination scenarios. In a later analysis, each TCR beta chain was defined by its CDR3 amino acid sequence together with its V-gene family, and reads lacking a unique V-gene family were excluded. A later analysis removed 592 highly shared, low-generation-probability nucleotide sequences to deal with suspected cross-contamination and a sequencing artifact. In a later analysis, a clonal expansion index was calculated for each public chain from normalized within-repertoire ranks of inferred template counts. In a later analysis, generation probabilities were computed with a VDJ recombination model fitted to out-of-frame rearrangements, and the resulting probabilities were checked against IGoR. Hypergeometric tests were used in a later analysis to score TCR-TCR, TCR-HLA and TCR-CMV co-occurrence, with a repertoire-size bias correction applied to the TCR pairs. To estimate false discovery rates, a later analysis permuted the HLA or CMV assignments 20 times. In a later analysis, co-occurring TCRs were grouped with DBSCAN, and TCRdist sequence similarity was added when clustering was performed within HLA-allele-positive subsets. Co-occurrence clustering excluded repertoires with fewer than 30,000 or more than 120,000 public chains, plus five with anomalous nucleotide sharing. Here the immuneACCESS table is served through TCRdb, limited to in-frame sequences with V and J called. Missing clones are a known gap in these copies; in checked studies unresolved V genes cover under half, and the rest lacks a known reason. V and J calls and clone size come straight from that table; D and trimming were deduced from the DNA. For this sample the table gives approximately 260,000 clones, of which about four fifths were detected only once. The top ten hold about 2% of the sample.

The cohort comprised several hundred healthy bone marrow donors. Cohort members were all nominally healthy when sampled, although unrecorded immune exposures were likely present. The donor tested CMV seropositive, placing the donor among the 289 seropositive members of the cohort. A peripheral blood sample was collected from each donor, and TCR beta sequencing was performed on peripheral blood mononuclear cells. Genomic DNA extraction from the blood cell samples was performed with the Qiagen DNeasy Blood Extraction Kit. In the germline V gene (reference sequence), CDR1 corresponds to LNHDA and CDR2 to SQIVND. The junction shows trimming of 4 bases on V and 7 bases on J, and the gene matches do not reach 3 bases of it. Reading from cysteine to phenylalanine, the CDR3 counts 13 amino acids. Only the CDR3 part of the read is kept: 39 bases, read in frame from the first base. This entry comes from a study of cytomegalovirus exposure and HLA in healthy donors listed by TCRdb under 2017. Concerning the study at large: An earlier analysis of some 550 of the donors reported about 250 Gb of sequence data and roughly 100 million unique TCR beta sequences from 150 million to 200 million T cells. Around 330 gigabases of sequencing data and approximately 92 million unique TCR sequences made up an early release that covered nearly 650 HLA-typed donors. Of the roughly 400 genotyped donors, approximately 80% fell in the genetic ancestry cluster associated with self-reported Caucasian donors. The study aimed to test whether signatures of past pathogen exposure could be identified by cataloging public T cell receptors. The study profiled the T cell repertoires of hundreds of subjects by immunosequencing and related them to cytomegalovirus serostatus. Besides the first cohort of approximately 670 subjects, a separate validation cohort made up of about 120 different subjects was used. The study combined high-throughput TCR immunosequencing, statistical association of individual TCRs with disease status, and machine learning to predict cytomegalovirus infection status. A later analysis re-examined previously published TCR beta repertoires from over 500 donors and added high-resolution HLA genotyping to investigate patterns of TCR occurrence. Rather than drawing on any new phenotypic data, the later analysis identified candidate immune exposures from TCR beta sequences and the way those sequences occurred across donors. An earlier analysis of around 640 of the donors used high-throughput TCR beta sequencing to judge whether each TCR beta V gene segment behaved as functional or pseudogenic. Donor age, sex, ethnicity and CMV serostatus were compiled alongside the repertoire data. A later genetic analysis used genome-wide SNP genotypes for about 60% of the roughly 700 donors, treating that subset as a discovery cohort. All discovery cohort repertoires had been generated on a single sequencing platform. HLA typing covered class I and class II loci at four-digit resolution. Typing coverage differed by locus: A, B, C, DRB1 and DQB1 were typed in roughly 629-630 donors, DQA1 in approximately 520, DPA1 in roughly 590, and DPB1 in roughly 450. Four to six DR-DQ haplotypes were handled as single units for association and clustering, since linkage in the cohort was strong. Across some 400 genotyped donors of the cohort, an average of approximately 240,000 unique TCR beta nucleotide sequences per donor were sequenced, and 15% to 20% of those sequences were non-productive.

The investigation overall reported the following: In a later analysis, HLA-associated TCR beta chains were found to be more clonally expanded and to have lower generation probabilities than equally common non-associated chains. According to a later analysis, most CMV-associated TCR beta chains appeared to be HLA-restricted, and the HLA associations seemed to be driven largely by CMV exposure. A later analysis reported that several top co-occurrence clusters appeared linked to parvovirus B19, influenza, CMV and Epstein-Barr virus. HLA typing was unavailable for some donors at each locus, so association tests used only the typed subset. A cluster of highly shared sequence variants was judged likely to represent a technical artifact of the sequencing pipeline. A later genetic analysis associated a missense DCLRE1C variant with V-gene and J-gene trimming of TCR beta chains, and an independent cohort replicated the association. A further reported finding was that TCR beta sequences accurately predicted the HLA-A and HLA-B alleles for most subjects in the first cohort. Compared with the roughly 670-donor mean, donors in an Asian-associated ancestry cluster had fewer N-insertions in productive TCRs, according to a later genetic analysis. CMV serostatus was the only immune exposure information available for the cohort. Linkage disequilibrium might explain the correlated functional status among segregating V segments, but an unknown experimental factor could not be ruled out. Strong co-occurrence of HLA alleles, especially DR and DQ, made assigning TCR associations to individual alleles difficult. The study gave a list of 150 to 200 TCR beta chains associated with cytomegalovirus. A few of the identified cytomegalovirus-associated TCR beta chains were confirmed in vitro to be specific for cytomegalovirus antigens. Across donors, most TCR sequences were observed very rarely, whereas some public TCRs were present in many individuals. Some IMGT-functional V segments, including TRBV6-2 and TRBV6-3, could not be told apart with the 87-base-pair reads, so those segments were excluded. In a later analysis, 16,951 TCR beta sequences were associated with specific HLA alleles at a false discovery rate of 0.05. Because counts were too low, fewer than 20 rarely observed V segments, including chromosome 9 orphons, were excluded from the earlier analysis of roughly 580 of the donors. Broadly in line with IMGT annotations, most TCR beta V segments showed up in productive rearrangements about 87% or about 30% of the time in an earlier analysis of 450 to 600 of the donors. In a later analysis, the rate of TCR association differed among HLA loci, with DRB1 alleles having the most associated TCRs and HLA-C alleles having the fewest. The authors suggested that the approach could potentially be generalized to other disease states and immunological phenotypes. In this cohort, only TCR beta chains were sequenced, and detectable features were limited by the absence of alpha or paired-chain data. Sequencing depth was assumed to be roughly uniform across donors in the presence/absence analyses, though that assumption may not hold. The classifier was reported to diagnose cytomegalovirus status with high specificity and sensitivity in both the original cohort and the validation cohort.

The rearranged chain carries TRBV19 and TRBJ2-1, and 8 bases in between align with TRBD1. Sequenced material: PBMCs. This TCR came from a woman in her 40s in good health and CMV-seropositive. The CDR3 corresponds to CASSRTGGNEQFF. The sequenced DNA: TGTGCCAGTAGTAGAACAGGGGGGAATGAGCAGTTCTTC.